This T cell receptor beta chain emerged from a study of regulatory T cells in long-lasting Graves disease. CDR1 and CDR2 from the germline V gene are MNHEY and SMNVEV (reference sequence). Trimming pared 2 bases from V and 5 bases from J, leaving 10 bases between. The CDR3 contains 13 residues. Researchers made TCR beta libraries by using iRepertoire HTBI primers and running Arm-PCR on CDR3 regions. TCRdb used MiXCR to reprocess the multiplex PCR reads, holding one entry per CDR3 protein. Seen here are about 460,000 distinct CDR3 sequences, 12% to 15% observed once, and the top ten hold approximately 17%. Findings and limits, study-wide: Persistent patients shared more public clonotypes (about 2,700) than newly diagnosed patients (about 1,000).

Time point meaning: newly diagnosed GD, antithyroid drugs for less than 3 months. PBMCs were the source of the RNA used for TCR sequencing. This clonotype was seen a few times. Its specificity is unknown. The data also belong to a second study, concerning T cells in Graves' hyperthyroidism and ophthalmopathy. That work contributes: A median around 6.4 months before onset, the model predicted ophthalmopathy.

Here the sequenced sample was peripheral blood mononuclear cells (PBMCs), taken at new diagnosis, from a patient treated with antithyroid drugs. This receptor was identified in a woman aged 45 to 65 with Graves disease. The rearrangement uses TRBV27 and TRBJ2-7; the D is unclear. CDR3 residues: CASSLSQAHEQYF. The CDR3 region has the DNA TGTGCCAGCAGTTTAAGTCAAGCCCACGAGCAGTACTTC.